This T cell receptor beta chain originates from a study of T cells in Graves' hyperthyroidism and ophthalmopathy. In this sample, this clonotype turned up many times. Exclusion followed for patients with uncontrolled infection, other autoimmune disease, pregnancy or lactation. RNA transcripts yielded amplified TCR beta CDR3 regions. HTBI primers were used for first-round RT-PCR of the TCR CDR3. TCRdb called the multiplex PCR reads again in MiXCR, with one record for every CDR3 protein. Of more than 300,000 distinct CDR3 sequences listed, roughly 14% are singletons. The TCR originated in a woman younger than 45 with Graves' hyperthyroidism. Sequencing used blood.

The DNA of the CDR3 is TGTGCCAGCAGTCCACCACCCGGTACGCAGTATTTT. Protein: CASSPPPGTQYF. The V call is TRBV28, the J call TRBJ2-3; D gene unclear. CDR1 and CDR2 from the germline V gene are MDHEN and SYDVKM. This CDR3 region has 12 residues. V was clipped by 5 bases and J by 8 bases, with 11 bases between them. Supplemented by reference TRBV28 and TRBJ2-3, the full variable domain reads DVKVTQSSRYLVKRTGEKVFLECVQDMDHENMFWYRQDPGLGLRLIYFSYDVKMKEKGDIPEGYSVSREKKERFSLILESASTNQTSMYLCASSPPPGTQYFGPGTRLTVL.